Presented here are 26 T cell receptor beta chains from one specimen sequenced in a study of blood T cell repertoires in COVID-19. TCRdb keeps only in-frame clones here, not all; method: immunoSEQ multiplex PCR. This sample has about 86,000 clones, with 82% found just once. The specimen was peripheral blood. All receptors come from a woman aged 80 or over with acute or convalescent COVID-19.

V usage is TRBV28 and J usage is TRBJ2-1, with D possibly being TRBD2 (5 bases). Trimming shortened V by 5 bases and J by 5 bases, and 10 bases separated the two germline ends. The CDR3 is made up of 13 amino acids. CDR1 and CDR2 (germline): MDHEN, SYDVKM. The CDR3 sequence: CASSPSPDNEQFF. The CDR3 nucleotides read TGTGCCAGCAGTCCTAGCCCTGACAATGAGCAGTTCTTC.

CDR3 sequence (DNA): TGCGCCAGCAGCTTGGCCAGCGGGAGTCCCTCCTACAATGAGCAGTTCTTC. Protein: CASSLASGSPSYNEQFF. V usage is TRBV5-1 and J usage is TRBJ2-1, with TRBD2 matching 8 bases. Germline V gene data show CDR1 as SGHRS and CDR2 as YFSETQ. With 0 bases clipped from V and 0 bases from J, the junction kept 5 bases outside the gene matches. The CDR3 is 17 residues long.

This clone was counted between two and nine times. CDR3 DNA sequence: TGTGCCACCAGTGATTCCGGGACTAGCTACGAGCAGTACTTC. It specifies CATSDSGTSYEQYF. The chain combines TRBV24-1 with TRBJ2-7; 8 bases agree with TRBD2. CDR3 length: 14 amino acids. Germline lookup yields CDR1 KGHDR and CDR2 SFDVKD. After removal of 2 bases from V and 3 bases from J, the junction contained 2 bases not matched to a gene.

The rearrangement joins TRBV18 to TRBJ2-1, with 8 bases that match TRBD2. The CDR3 has 17 residues. Unmatched junction bases numbered 13, after V lost 0 bases and J lost 9 bases. Germline V gene data show CDR1 as KGHSH and CDR2 as LQKENI. In DNA form, the CDR3 reads TGTGCCAGCTCACCACCCCAGACGGGGGGGCTTTCAGTTGAGCAGTTCTTC. Encoded protein: CASSPPQTGGLSVEQFF.

V gene TRBV6-1 combines with J gene TRBJ2-7; 11 bases match TRBD2. The CDR3 loop spans 14 amino acids. CDR1 and CDR2 (germline): MNHNS, SASEGT. After removal of 7 bases from V and 6 bases from J, the junction contained 8 bases not matched to a gene. DNA of the CDR3: TGTGCCAGCACGCCGACTAGCGGGACGGGCGAGCAGTACTTC. Translation: CASTPTSGTGEQYF.

CDR3 DNA: TGTGCCAGCTCACCACCGAGCAGGGCGGAGTACGAGCAGTACTTC. Protein sequence: CASSPPSRAEYEQYF. This sequence joins TRBV18 and TRBJ2-7; D possibly corresponds to TRBD1 (5 bases). Between the trimmed V and J ends, which lost 0 bases and 4 bases, there was a span of 13 bases. Germline V CDR1 and CDR2: KGHSH, LQKENI. This CDR3 is 15 amino acids long.

The chain couples TRBV6-5 to TRBJ2-7, with a possible D match to TRBD1 (5 bases). The CDR3 totals 13 residues. Per the germline V gene, CDR1 is MNHEY and CDR2 is SVGAGI. Trimming stripped 2 bases from V and 6 bases from J, with 11 bases between. In DNA form, the CDR3 reads TGTGCCAGCAGTTACGGGTTGGGGCTCGAGCAGTACTTC. Its protein product is CASSYGLGLEQYF.

The gene calls are TRBV6-1 and TRBJ2-6, with TRBD1 matching 9 bases. V shed 4 bases, J shed 2 bases, and the junction held 9 bases outside the gene matches. Per germline, CDR1 MNHNS and CDR2 SASEGT. The CDR3 spans 18 residues. For the CDR3, the DNA is TGTGCCAGCAGTGCCCTAGGTAACAGGGGGCCTGGGGCCAACGTCCTGACTTTC. Protein sequence: CASSALGNRGPGANVLTF.

This CDR3 reads CASSQNSGTSYNEQFF. For the CDR3, the DNA is TGTGCCAGCAGCCAGAATAGCGGTACATCCTACAATGAGCAGTTCTTC. V and J are TRBV3-1 (or the pseudogene TRBV3-2) and TRBJ2-1, with D perhaps matching TRBD2 (6 bases). The CDR3 sequence is 16 residues long. Germline CDR1 is LGHDT and CDR2 is YNNKEL (reference sequence). V gave up 3 bases and J gave up 1 base, with 13 bases separating them.

V and J are TRBV18 and TRBJ1-4; D ambiguous. This CDR3 comprises 13 residues. Germline V gives CDR1 KGHSH, CDR2 LQKENI. V lost 3 bases and J lost 4, with 6 bases in between. The CDR3 coding sequence is TGTGCCAGCTCACCGTTAATTAATGAAAAACTGTTTTTT. Its translation: CASSPLINEKLFF. Based on the CDR3 plus reference TRBV18 and TRBJ1-4, the full variable domain is NAGVMQNPRHLVRRRGQEARLRCSPMKGHSHVYWYRQLPEEGLKFMVYLQKENIIDESGMPKERFSAEFPKEGPSILRIQQVVRGDSAAYFCASSPLINEKLFFGSGTQLSVL.

V gene TRBV5-1 combines with J gene TRBJ2-5; TRBD2 agrees at 13 bases. CDR1 and CDR2 (germline): SGHRS, YFSETQ. V shed 4 bases, J shed 5 bases, and the junction held 5 bases outside the gene matches. The length of the CDR3 is 15 residues. DNA of the CDR3: TGCGCCAGCAGCCACGGGACTAGCGGGATGGAGACCCAGTACTTC. It yields the protein CASSHGTSGMETQYF.

This clone came up a few times. J is TRBJ1-3 and V is TRBV5-4; D unresolved. The V and J ends lost 4 bases and 0 bases respectively, with 11 bases between them. From germline, CDR1 is SGHNT and CDR2 YYREEE (reference sequence). The CDR3 loop spans 15 amino acids. This CDR3 is CASSLAVNSGNTIYF. The CDR3 DNA reads as TGTGCCAGCAGCCTAGCGGTTAACTCTGGAAACACCATATATTTT.

This chain connects TRBV14 to TRBJ2-5, with a tentative D call TRBD1 (5 bases). This CDR3 is 15 amino acids long. The V end was cut by 0 bases, the J end by 1 base, with 9 bases between. Germline values: CDR1 SGHDN, CDR2 FVKESK. The CDR3 protein is CASSQETGIQETQYF. CDR3 nucleotides: TGTGCCAGCAGCCAAGAAACAGGAATCCAAGAGACCCAGTACTTC.

The V call is TRBV5-1, the J call TRBJ2-1, with D possibly being TRBD1 (6 bases). Germline CDR1 and CDR2: SGHRS and YFSETQ. Deletions cut 4 bases from V and 6 bases from J, with 20 bases between. The CDR3 is 16 amino acids. The CDR3 loop reads CASSLGGLQGGNEQFF. Here the CDR3 DNA reads TGCGCCAGCAGCCTAGGTGGCCTACAAGGGGGCAATGAGCAGTTCTTC.

The chain carries TRBV5-6 and TRBJ1-1; 7 bases match TRBD1. V lost 3 bases to trimming and J lost 0 bases; unmatched junction nucleotides: 2. Germline V gene lookup returns CDR1 SGHDT and CDR2 YYEEEE. The CDR3 runs 14 residues. The CDR3 DNA reads TGTGCCAGCAGCTACGGGACAGTGAACACTGAAGCTTTCTTT. Its translation is CASSYGTVNTEAFF.

The count of this clone is one. CDR3 in DNA: TGTGCCAGCAGCCGGTTAGACAGGGCGAACGGGGAGCTGTTTTTT. Its protein product is CASSRLDRANGELFF. V gene TRBV14 combines with J gene TRBJ2-2; TRBD1 matches 7 bases. The CDR3 is 15 amino acids. V lost 4 bases and J lost 7; bases outside the gene matches: 9. Per the germline V gene, CDR1 is SGHDN and CDR2 is FVKESK.

This chain connects TRBV5-1 to TRBJ2-3; D is possibly TRBD2 (5 bases). Trimming stripped 0 bases from V and 2 bases from J, with 22 bases between. This CDR3 region has 19 residues. Looked up from germline, CDR1 is SGHRS and CDR2 is YFSETQ. The CDR3 is CASSLGGQVSAAFTDTQYF. CDR3 bases: TGCGCCAGCAGCTTGGGGGGTCAAGTCTCAGCGGCCTTCACAGATACGCAGTATTTT.

V is TRBV28 and J is TRBJ1-4; D is ambiguous. The CDR3 runs to 12 residues. Germline CDR1 and CDR2: MDHEN and SYDVKM. Trimming removed 11 bases from V and 7 bases from J, with 14 bases in between. The CDR3, as DNA: TGTGCCGCGGGGAAGCAGGCTGAAAAACTGTTTTTT. Its protein is CAAGKQAEKLFF.

This clone was picked up one time. The chain links TRBV3-1 (or the pseudogene TRBV3-2) to TRBJ2-5; 8 bases line up with TRBD2. Germline CDR1 reads LGHDT; CDR2 reads YNNKEL (reference sequence). The CDR3 runs to 16 residues. V shed 1 base and J 2 bases; nucleotides not matched to a gene: 6. This CDR3 reads CASSQVLLAVQETQYF. CDR3 DNA: TGTGCCAGCAGCCAAGTCCTACTAGCGGTTCAAGAGACCCAGTACTTC.

In its sample, this clone ranks as medium-sized. The chain recombines TRBV3-1 (or the pseudogene TRBV3-2) with TRBJ2-2; 8 nucleotides match TRBD2. This CDR3 spans 17 amino acids. The germline V gene has CDR1 LGHDT and CDR2 YNNKEL (reference sequence). J was trimmed by 1 base and V by 1 base; bases with no gene match: 5. The CDR3 is CASSQAGGALNTGELFF. The CDR3 coding sequence is TGTGCCAGCAGCCAAGCCGGGGGGGCCTTGAACACCGGGGAGCTGTTTTTT.

CDR3: CASSSRTAPYEQYF. The CDR3 nucleotides read TGTGCCAGCAGCTCTCGGACAGCCCCCTACGAGCAGTACTTC. The chain recombines TRBV5-4 with TRBJ2-7; tentatively, D is TRBD1 (6 bases). The germline V and J ends were trimmed by 3 bases and 2 bases, with 12 bases remaining between them. This CDR3 has 14 amino acids. CDR1 is SGHNT, CDR2 YYREEE, per germline (reference sequence).

The chain couples TRBV6-5 to TRBJ2-1; 7 bases are a match to TRBD2. CDR3 size: 14 residues. Germline V gives CDR1 MNHEY, CDR2 SVGAGI. V trimming: 4 bases; J trimming: 2 bases; junction bases outside the gene matches: 2. The CDR3 here is CASSSGTTYNEQFF. The CDR3 nucleotides read TGTGCCAGCAGTTCCGGGACTACCTACAATGAGCAGTTCTTC.

The chain carries TRBV28 and TRBJ1-6; a weak D match, TRBD1 (6 bases). In germline, CDR1 is MDHEN, CDR2 SYDVKM. The V end was cut by 2 bases, the J end by 9 bases, with 11 bases between. The CDR3 is 14 residues long. CDR3 in amino acids: CASSLGDRSSPLHF. In DNA, the CDR3 is TGTGCCAGCAGTTTAGGAGACAGGAGTTCACCCCTCCACTTT.

The gene calls are TRBV10-3 and TRBJ2-1; the match to TRBD2 covers 11 bases. The CDR3 has 14 amino acids. Germline lookup yields CDR1 ENHRY and CDR2 SYGVKD. V lost 6 bases and J lost 5; bases outside the gene matches: 3. CDR3 amino acids: CAISGGLADNEQFF. In DNA, the CDR3 is TGTGCCATCAGCGGGGGACTAGCGGACAATGAGCAGTTCTTC.

Only a few counts were recorded for this clone. V is TRBV5-6 and J is TRBJ1-6; 9 positions agree with TRBD1. The CDR3 has 14 amino acids. The J segment lost 8 bases and the V segment lost 4 bases, leaving 4 bases of the junction unmatched. Germline values: CDR1 SGHDT, CDR2 YYEEEE. The CDR3 nucleotides are TGTGCCAGCAGCACAACAGGGGGCGATTCACCCCTCCACTTT. Residues: CASSTTGGDSPLHF.

V gene TRBV2 combines with J gene TRBJ2-1; TRBD2 matches at 8 bases. The CDR3 sequence is 15 residues long. With 6 bases clipped from V and 3 bases from J, the junction kept 7 bases outside the gene matches. Germline V CDR1 and CDR2: SNHLY, FYNNEI. The DNA of the CDR3 is TGTGCCAGCAGGGGTAGCGGGACCTTCTACAATGAGCAGTTCTTC. Amino acids: CASRGSGTFYNEQFF.